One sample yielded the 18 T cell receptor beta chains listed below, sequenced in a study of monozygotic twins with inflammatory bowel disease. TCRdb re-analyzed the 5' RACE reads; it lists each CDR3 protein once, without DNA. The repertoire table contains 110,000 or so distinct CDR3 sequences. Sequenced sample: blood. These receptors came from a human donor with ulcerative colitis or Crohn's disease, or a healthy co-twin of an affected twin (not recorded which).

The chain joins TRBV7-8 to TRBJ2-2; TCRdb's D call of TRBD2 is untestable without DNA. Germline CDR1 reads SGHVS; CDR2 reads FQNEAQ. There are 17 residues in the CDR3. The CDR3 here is CASSLRRLEANTGELFF.

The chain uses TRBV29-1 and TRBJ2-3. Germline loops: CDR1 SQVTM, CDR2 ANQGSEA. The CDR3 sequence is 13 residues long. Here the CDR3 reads CSGKRGTTDTQYF.

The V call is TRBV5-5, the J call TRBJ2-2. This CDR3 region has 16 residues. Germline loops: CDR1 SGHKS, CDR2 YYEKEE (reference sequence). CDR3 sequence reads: CASSLVYQRNTGELFF.

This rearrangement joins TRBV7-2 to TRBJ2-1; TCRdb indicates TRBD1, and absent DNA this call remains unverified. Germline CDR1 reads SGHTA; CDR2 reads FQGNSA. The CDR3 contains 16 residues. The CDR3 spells CASSLWAPSADNEQFF.

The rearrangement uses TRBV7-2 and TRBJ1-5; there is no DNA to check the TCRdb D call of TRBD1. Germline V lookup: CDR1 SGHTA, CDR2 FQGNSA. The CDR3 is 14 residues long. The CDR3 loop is CASSSIRGPQPQHF.

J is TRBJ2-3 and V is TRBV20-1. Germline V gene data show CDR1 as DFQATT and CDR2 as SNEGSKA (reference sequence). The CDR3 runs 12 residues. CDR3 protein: CSAERSTDTQYF.

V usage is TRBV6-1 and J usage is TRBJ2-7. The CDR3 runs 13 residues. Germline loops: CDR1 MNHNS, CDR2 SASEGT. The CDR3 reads CASSDPALDEQYF.

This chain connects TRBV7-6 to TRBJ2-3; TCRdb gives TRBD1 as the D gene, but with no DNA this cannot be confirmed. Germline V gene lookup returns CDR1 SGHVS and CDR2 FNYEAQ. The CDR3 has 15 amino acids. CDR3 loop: CASSLAARGTDTQYF. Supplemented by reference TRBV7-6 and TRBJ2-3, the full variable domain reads GAGVSQSPRYKVTKRGQDVALRCDPISGHVSLYWYRQALGQGPEFLTYFNYEAQQDKSGLPNDRFSAERPEGSISTLTIQRTEQRDSAMYRCASSLAARGTDTQYFGPGTRLTVL.

CDR3 amino acids: CASSVGIGAMNTEAFF. This sequence joins TRBV9 and TRBJ1-1. The CDR3 consists of 16 residues. Per the germline V gene, CDR1 is SGDLS and CDR2 is YYNGEE.

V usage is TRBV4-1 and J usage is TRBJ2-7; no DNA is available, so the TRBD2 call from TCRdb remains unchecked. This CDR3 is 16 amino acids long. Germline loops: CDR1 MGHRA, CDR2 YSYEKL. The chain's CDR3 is CASSQDPGTSSYEQYF.

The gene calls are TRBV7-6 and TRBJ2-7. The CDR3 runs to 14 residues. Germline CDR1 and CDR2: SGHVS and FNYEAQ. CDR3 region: CASSLDRTPYEQYF.

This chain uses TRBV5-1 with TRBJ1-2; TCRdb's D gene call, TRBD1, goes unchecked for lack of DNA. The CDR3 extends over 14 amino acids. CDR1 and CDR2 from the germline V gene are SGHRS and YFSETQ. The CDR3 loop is CASSLGQGSYGYTF. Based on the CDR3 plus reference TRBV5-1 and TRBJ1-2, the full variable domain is KAGVTQTPRYLIKTRGQQVTLSCSPISGHRSVSWYQQTPGQGLQFLFEYFSETQRNKGNFPGRFSGRQFSNSRSEMNVSTLELGDSALYLCASSLGQGSYGYTFGSGTRLTVV.

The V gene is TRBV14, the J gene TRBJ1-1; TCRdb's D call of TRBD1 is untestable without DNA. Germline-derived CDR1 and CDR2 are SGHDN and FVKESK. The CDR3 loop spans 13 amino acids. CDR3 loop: CASSSFRGAEAFF.

CDR3 in amino acids: CASSLYPPDEQYF. The chain uses TRBV7-6 and TRBJ2-7; TCRdb's D call of TRBD1 is untestable without DNA. The V gene's germline CDR1 is SGHVS and CDR2 FNYEAQ. The CDR3 has 13 amino acids.

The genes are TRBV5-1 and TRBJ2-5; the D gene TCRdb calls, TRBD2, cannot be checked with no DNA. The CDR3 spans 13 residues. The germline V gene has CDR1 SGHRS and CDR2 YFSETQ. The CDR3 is CASSLRAEETQYF.

Here the CDR3 reads CASSPWTRAQPQHF. V is TRBV7-2 and J is TRBJ1-5; without DNA, the TCRdb call of TRBD1 cannot be checked. Germline loops: CDR1 SGHTA, CDR2 FQGNSA. The CDR3 covers 14 residues. The whole variable domain, filled in from reference TRBV7-2 and TRBJ1-5, reads GAGVSQSPSNKVTEKGKDVELRCDPISGHTALYWYRQSLGQGLEFLIYFQGNSAPDKSGLPSDRFSAERTGGSVSTLTIQRTQQEDSAVYLCASSPWTRAQPQHFGDGTRLSIL.

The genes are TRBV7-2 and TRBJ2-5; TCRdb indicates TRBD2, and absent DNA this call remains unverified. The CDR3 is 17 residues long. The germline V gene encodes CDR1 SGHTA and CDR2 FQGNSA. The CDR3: CASSPGTSGTLMETQYF.

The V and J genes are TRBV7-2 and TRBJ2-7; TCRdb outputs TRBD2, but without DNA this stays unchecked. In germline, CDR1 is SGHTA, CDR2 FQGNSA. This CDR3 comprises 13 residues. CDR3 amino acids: CASSRPEGTRQYF.